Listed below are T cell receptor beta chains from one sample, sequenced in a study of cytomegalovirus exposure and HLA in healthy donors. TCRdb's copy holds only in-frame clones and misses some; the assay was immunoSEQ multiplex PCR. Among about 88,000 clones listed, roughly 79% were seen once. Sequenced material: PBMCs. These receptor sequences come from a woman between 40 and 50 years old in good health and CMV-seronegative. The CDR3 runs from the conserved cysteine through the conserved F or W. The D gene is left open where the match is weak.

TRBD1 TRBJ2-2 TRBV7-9 CASSLLDRVPNTGELFF
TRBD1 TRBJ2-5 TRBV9 CASSVDPMGQQETQYF
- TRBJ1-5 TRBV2 CASSAELLIVNNQPQHF
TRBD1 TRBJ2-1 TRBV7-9 CASSNLLTGSDNEQFF
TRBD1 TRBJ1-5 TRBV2 CASRGDRNQPQHF
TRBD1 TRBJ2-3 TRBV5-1 CASSLGTGWADTQYF
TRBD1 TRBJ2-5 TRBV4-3 CASARTGGETQYF
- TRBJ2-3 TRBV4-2 CASSYEVGVSATDTQYF
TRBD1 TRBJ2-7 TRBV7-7 CASSLGQGLYEQYF
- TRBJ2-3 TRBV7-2 CASSLAVNTDTQYF
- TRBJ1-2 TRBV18 CASSPRKGGADGYTF
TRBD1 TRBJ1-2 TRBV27 CASGQAPNYGYTF
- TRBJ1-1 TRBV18 CASSPDSLNTEAFF
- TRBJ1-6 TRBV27 CASRSWGVDNSPLHF
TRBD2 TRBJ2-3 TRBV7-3 CASSLMAAGGPSDTQYF
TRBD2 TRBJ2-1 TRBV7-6 CASSTDRSGGSYNEQFF
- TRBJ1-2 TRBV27 CASSDGRSDGYTF
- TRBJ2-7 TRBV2 CASRGATYEQYF
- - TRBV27 CASSPRKSRAYEQYF
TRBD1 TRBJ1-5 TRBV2 CASSRQGNSNQPQHF
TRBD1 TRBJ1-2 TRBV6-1 CASSAWTGQYPF
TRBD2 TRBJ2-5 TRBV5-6 CASSRGLARETQYF
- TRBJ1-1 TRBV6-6 CASSYEGRQTEAFF
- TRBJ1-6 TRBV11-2 CASSLVVNSPLHF
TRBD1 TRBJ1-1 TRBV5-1 CASTLMGGQGYVNTEAFF
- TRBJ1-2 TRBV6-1 CASSKQGLYGYTF
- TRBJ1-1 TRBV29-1 CSVEWLTEAFF